The 30 T cell receptor beta chains reported below all come from one sample, sequenced in a study of blood T cell repertoires in COVID-19. Using immunoSEQ multiplex PCR, the repertoire was profiled, and TCRdb retains in-frame clones only, with some absent. The sample includes approximately 240,000 clones, around 80% seen only once; the top ten take roughly 4.6%. The sequenced material came from peripheral blood. These receptors originate from a woman aged 55-69 years who had recovered from COVID-19.

This clone was detected only once. The chain links TRBV4-2 to TRBJ2-7, with D possibly being TRBD2 (5 bases). Germline values: CDR1 LGHNA, CDR2 YNFKEQ. The ends were cut back, 0 bases at V and 7 bases at J, with 13 bases in the middle. This CDR3 spans 14 amino acids. Written as DNA, the CDR3 is TGTGCCAGCAGCCAAGAAAGGAGTTCGGGGGAGCAGTACTTC. Protein sequence: CASSQERSSGEQYF.

The J gene is TRBJ1-4, the V gene TRBV2; TRBD1 is a possible D gene (6 bases). The germline CDR1 and CDR2 sequences are SNHLY and FYNNEI. This CDR3 comprises 14 residues. V dropped 5 bases and J dropped 2 bases, with 9 bases sitting between them. The CDR3 DNA reads as TGTGCCAGCAGTCGACAGGCCACTAATGAAAAACTGTTTTTT. It specifies CASSRQATNEKLFF.

This chain uses TRBV30 with TRBJ1-5, with 9 bases matching TRBD1. The CDR3 runs 14 residues. Germline V gene sequence: CDR1 GTSNPN, CDR2 SVGIG (reference sequence). V gave up 1 base and J gave up 6 bases; unmatched junction bases: 4. The CDR3, as DNA: TGTGCCTGGAGTGCCACAGGGGGCTCTCAGCCCCAGCATTTT. It is translated as CAWSATGGSQPQHF. The full variable domain, completed using reference TRBV30 and TRBJ1-5, is SQTIHQWPATLVQPVGSPLSLECTVEGTSNPNLYWYRQAAGRGLQLLFYSVGIGQISSEVPQNLSASRPQDRQFILSSKKLLLSDSGFYLCAWSATGGSQPQHFGDGTRLSIL.

A single count supports this clone. This chain connects TRBV6-5 to TRBJ1-1; no reliable D call. Trimming stripped 7 bases from V and 1 base from J, with 16 bases between. The CDR3 is made up of 15 amino acids. Germline-derived CDR1 and CDR2 are MNHEY and SVGAGI. DNA of the CDR3: TGTGCCAGCAAACGGTCTTTCCAGGAGAACACTGAAGCTTTCTTT. Translating gives CASKRSFQENTEAFF.

V is TRBV25-1 and J is TRBJ1-2; 7 bases agree with TRBD1. Per the germline V gene, CDR1 is MGHDK and CDR2 is SYGVNS. The CDR3 sequence is 17 residues long. V was pared by 2 bases and J by 3 bases, with 12 bases of the junction left unmatched. CDR3 bases: TGTGCCAGCAGTGAAGAGGGGGCAGGGGCAATGGACTATGGCTACACCTTC. Residues: CASSEEGAGAMDYGYTF.

In the case of this clone: The identical CDR3 is also encoded by other nucleotide sequences in the sample. This rearrangement joins TRBV7-2 to TRBJ2-7; weak D call: TRBD1 (6 bases). V was pared by 4 bases and J by 7 bases, with 14 bases between. CDR1 and CDR2 from the germline V gene are SGHTA and FQGNSA. This CDR3 is 13 amino acids long. The CDR3 DNA is TGTGCCAGCAGCTCCCGCACAGGGTTAGAGCAGTACTTC. Protein sequence: CASSSRTGLEQYF.

The chain links TRBV9 to TRBJ1-2; D is unclear. Germline V lookup: CDR1 SGDLS, CDR2 YYNGEE. This CDR3 contains 15 residues. V was cut by 3 bases and J by 4 bases, with 16 bases left in between. CDR3 DNA: TGTGCCAGCAGCGGCGGTGGAATGAATTTCTATGGCTACACCTTC. Its protein is CASSGGGMNFYGYTF.

This clone was observed a handful of times. The genes are TRBV6-1 and TRBJ2-7; no reliable D call. CDR1 MNHNS and CDR2 SASEGT come from the germline V gene. Trimming left V 1 base short and J 0 bases short, with 10 bases between. The CDR3 covers 15 residues. In DNA form, the CDR3 reads TGTGCCAGCAGTGAAGAAATAGTAAACTCCTACGAGCAGTACTTC. This encodes CASSEEIVNSYEQYF.

The V gene is TRBV3-1 (or the pseudogene TRBV3-2), the J gene TRBJ2-3; TRBD2 is a possible D gene (5 bases). The CDR3 runs 16 residues. Germline lookup yields CDR1 LGHDT and CDR2 YNNKEL (reference sequence). V was pared by 0 bases and J by 1 base, with 11 bases between. CDR3 bases: TGTGCCAGCAGCCAAGATATGTCCGGGGGCACAGATACGCAGTATTTT. Protein sequence: CASSQDMSGGTDTQYF.

DNA of the CDR3: TGTGCCAGCAGCTCCCGGGACAGGGGCACAGATACGCAGTATTTT. It encodes CASSSRDRGTDTQYF. This chain links TRBV5-4 with TRBJ2-3; 9 nucleotides match TRBD1. Per the germline V gene, CDR1 is SGHNT and CDR2 is YYREEE (reference sequence). The CDR3 has 15 residues. Losses at the gene ends were 3 bases for V and 1 base for J; bases not matched to a gene: 3. Drawing the rest from reference TRBV5-4 and TRBJ2-3, the complete variable domain is ETGVTQSPTHLIKTRGQQVTLRCSSQSGHNTVSWYQQALGQGPQFIFQYYREEENGRGNFPPRFSGLQFPNYSSELNVNALELDDSALYLCASSSRDRGTDTQYFGPGTRLTVL.

J is TRBJ2-3 and V is TRBV5-4; 10 positions agree with TRBD2. V dropped 1 base and J dropped 6; count of bases not matched to a gene: 5. The CDR3 is made up of 15 amino acids. The germline gives CDR1 SGHNT, CDR2 YYREEE (reference sequence). CDR3 DNA: TGTGCCAGCAGCTTGTCGCTAGCGGGGGCGGATACGCAGTATTTT. Protein: CASSLSLAGADTQYF. Together with reference TRBV5-4 and TRBJ2-3, the CDR3 gives the full variable domain: ETGVTQSPTHLIKTRGQQVTLRCSSQSGHNTVSWYQQALGQGPQFIFQYYREEENGRGNFPPRFSGLQFPNYSSELNVNALELDDSALYLCASSLSLAGADTQYFGPGTRLTVL.

The chain has TRBV19 and TRBJ1-2, with D possibly being TRBD1 (6 bases). Germline lookup yields CDR1 LNHDA and CDR2 SQIVND (reference sequence). CDR3 size: 15 residues. V lost 3 bases, J lost 4 bases, and 15 bases lay in between. The CDR3 protein is CASSIAGVGAYGYTF. The CDR3, as DNA: TGTGCCAGTAGTATTGCAGGGGTTGGGGCCTATGGCTACACCTTC.

V and J are TRBV6-1 and TRBJ1-1, with D possibly TRBD1 on 6 matching bases. Germline values: CDR1 MNHNS, CDR2 SASEGT. The CDR3 consists of 13 residues. The V and J ends lost 7 bases and 4 bases respectively, with 13 bases between them. CDR3 in amino acids: CASNYRVLTEAFF. In DNA form, the CDR3 reads TGTGCCAGCAATTACAGGGTACTCACTGAAGCTTTCTTT.

V is TRBV13 and J is TRBJ1-3; weak D call: TRBD1 (5 bases). Germline-derived CDR1 and CDR2 are PRHDT and FYEKMQ (reference sequence). V was pared by 4 bases and J by 0 bases, with 10 bases between. CDR3 length equals 15 residues. CDR3 nucleotide sequence: TGTGCCAGCAGCTCCGGACACCTCTCTGGAAACACCATATATTTT. Its protein product is CASSSGHLSGNTIYF.

The rearrangement links TRBV6-1 to TRBJ1-2; D uncertain. The germline V and J ends were trimmed by 1 base and 8 bases, with 17 bases remaining between them. The CDR3 loop spans 15 amino acids. In germline, CDR1 is MNHNS, CDR2 SASEGT. Written as DNA, the CDR3 is TGTGCCAGCAGTGAAGACTGGTCATTCTCTCAAGGCTACACCTTC. Translating it yields CASSEDWSFSQGYTF.

The J gene is TRBJ2-5, the V gene TRBV5-8; 15 nucleotides line up with TRBD2. The CDR3 covers 17 residues. V trimming: 4 bases; J trimming: 5 bases; junction bases outside the gene matches: 9. Germline assignment: CDR1 SGHTS and CDR2 YDEGEE. The CDR3 coding sequence is TGTGCCAGCAGCCAAGGACTAGCGGGGGGGCCTGAGGAGACCCAGTACTTC. Residues: CASSQGLAGGPEETQYF.

The CDR3 DNA sequence: TGTGCCAGCAGTTACTCGGGAACAGGGGGTGGTCGTGGCTACACCTTC. It encodes CASSYSGTGGGRGYTF. This chain links TRBV6-6 with TRBJ1-2, with 8 positions matching TRBD1. The CDR3 has 16 amino acids. V dropped 0 bases and J dropped 7; count of bases not matched to a gene: 10. Germline values: CDR1 MNHNY, CDR2 SVGAGI (reference sequence).

The chain couples TRBV12-3 or TRBV12-4 to TRBJ1-2, with D maybe TRBD1 (5 bases). Trimming left V 6 bases short and J 3 bases short, with 11 bases between. The CDR3 runs to 13 residues. This chain's CDR3 is CASSPTADYGYTF. DNA for the CDR3: TGTGCCAGCAGCCCGACAGCCGACTATGGCTACACCTTC.

The gene calls are TRBV7-3 and TRBJ2-2; 9 nucleotides line up with TRBD2. The V gene end was trimmed by 3 bases and the J gene end by 8 bases; junction bases not matched to a gene: 16. The CDR3 runs to 18 residues. Germline V gene data show CDR1 as SGHTA and CDR2 as FQGTGA. The chain's CDR3 is CASSFRVFYSGGSGELFF. In DNA, the CDR3 is TGTGCCAGCAGCTTTCGGGTTTTTTATAGCGGGGGTTCTGGGGAGCTGTTTTTT.

This clone was detected once. The chain joins TRBV19 to TRBJ1-5, with 9 bases fitting TRBD1. Germline V gene sequence: CDR1 LNHDA, CDR2 SQIVND (reference sequence). CDR3 length: 15 amino acids. J was trimmed by 0 bases and V by 7 bases; bases with no gene match: 4. In DNA, the CDR3 is TGTGCCAGTACACAGGGGGCGGATAGCAATCAGCCCCAGCATTTT. It yields the protein CASTQGADSNQPQHF.

The chain combines TRBV13 with TRBJ2-2, with 9 nucleotides matching TRBD2. From germline, CDR1 is PRHDT and CDR2 FYEKMQ (reference sequence). J lost 4 bases, V lost 2 bases, and 5 bases had no gene match. This CDR3 has 16 amino acids. Here the CDR3 reads CASSLMAGGITGELFF. Written as DNA, the CDR3 is TGTGCCAGCAGCTTAATGGCGGGGGGGATCACCGGGGAGCTGTTTTTT. Together with reference TRBV13 and TRBJ2-2, the CDR3 gives the full variable domain: AAGVIQSPRHLIKEKRETATLKCYPIPRHDTVYWYQQGPGQDPQFLISFYEKMQSDKGSIPDRFSAQQFSDYHSELNMSSLELGDSALYFCASSLMAGGITGELFFGEGSRLTVL.

The chain carries TRBV7-3 and TRBJ2-1; D is possibly TRBD2 (5 bases). The V end was cut by 2 bases, the J end by 7 bases, with 9 bases between. The CDR3 is 13 amino acids. Germline V gene sequence: CDR1 SGHTA, CDR2 FQGTGA. The CDR3 loop reads CASSLVRGNEQFF. The DNA of the CDR3 is TGTGCCAGCAGCTTAGTACGGGGTAATGAGCAGTTCTTC.

This sequence joins TRBV19 and TRBJ1-5; D possibly corresponds to TRBD1 (6 bases). Trimming shortened V by 4 bases and J by 5 bases, and 15 bases separated the two germline ends. The length of the CDR3 is 15 residues. Per the germline V gene, CDR1 is LNHDA and CDR2 is SQIVND (reference sequence). CDR3 residues: CASSTYRETDQPQHF. The CDR3 DNA reads TGTGCCAGTAGTACCTACAGGGAGACCGATCAGCCCCAGCATTTT.

The rearrangement joins TRBV3-1 (or the pseudogene TRBV3-2) to TRBJ2-7; 8 bases map to TRBD2. The CDR3 covers 14 residues. With V trimmed by 7 bases and J by 2 bases, 7 bases remained unmatched. CDR1 and CDR2 (germline): LGHDT, YNNKEL (reference sequence). DNA of the CDR3: TGTGCCAGCAAAGGTTTCGGGGGGGCCTACGAGCAGTACTTC. It is translated as CASKGFGGAYEQYF.

Written as DNA, the CDR3 is TGCGCCAGCAGCCAAGGAGGGGGACTAGCGGGCGAGCAGTACTTC. Protein: CASSQGGGLAGEQYF. The chain joins TRBV4-1 to TRBJ2-7, with 12 bases lining up with TRBD2. Looked up from germline, CDR1 is MGHRA and CDR2 is YSYEKL. CDR3 length equals 15 residues. With V trimmed by 1 base and J by 6 bases, 4 bases remained unmatched.

The chain combines TRBV15 with TRBJ1-1; the match to TRBD1 covers 10 bases. This CDR3 has 14 amino acids. The junction had 3 bases not matched to a gene; V was cut back by 5 bases and J by 3 bases. Germline loops: CDR1 LNHNV, CDR2 YYDKDF (reference sequence). The chain's CDR3 is CATSWGQGYTEAFF. The CDR3 DNA reads as TGTGCCACCAGCTGGGGACAGGGGTACACTGAAGCTTTCTTT.

J is TRBJ1-1 and V is TRBV24-1; D perhaps matches TRBD1 (5 bases). This CDR3 comprises 12 residues. Germline CDR1 KGHDR, CDR2 SFDVKD. V lost 9 bases and J lost 5, with 12 bases in between. CDR3 nucleotides: TGTGCCACCGAGAAGGGGAGGACTGAAGCTTTCTTT. The encoded protein is CATEKGRTEAFF.

J is TRBJ1-5 and V is TRBV6-5; D is ambiguous. Germline loops: CDR1 MNHEY, CDR2 SVGAGI. V was trimmed by 2 bases and J by 2 bases, leaving 10 bases between them. This CDR3 contains 15 residues. The CDR3: CASSYTSGGNQPQHF. The CDR3 bases are TGTGCCAGCAGTTACACAAGCGGGGGCAATCAGCCCCAGCATTTT.

This chain connects TRBV6-5 to TRBJ2-7; D may be TRBD1 (5 bases). Germline V lookup: CDR1 MNHEY, CDR2 SVGAGI. V shed 2 bases and J shed 2 bases, with 13 bases lying between them. This CDR3 is 15 amino acids long. CDR3: CASSYGPGITYEQYF. The CDR3 DNA reads TGTGCCAGCAGTTACGGGCCAGGGATTACCTACGAGCAGTACTTC.

This chain connects TRBV4-1 to TRBJ1-5; weak D call: TRBD1 (5 bases). V was shortened by 5 bases and J by 0 bases, with 11 bases between the two germline ends. The CDR3 runs 15 residues. Germline assignment: CDR1 MGHRA and CDR2 YSYEKL. The CDR3 DNA sequence: TGCGCCAGCAGCTCCGGGGGGTATAGCAATCAGCCCCAGCATTTT. This gives the protein CASSSGGYSNQPQHF.